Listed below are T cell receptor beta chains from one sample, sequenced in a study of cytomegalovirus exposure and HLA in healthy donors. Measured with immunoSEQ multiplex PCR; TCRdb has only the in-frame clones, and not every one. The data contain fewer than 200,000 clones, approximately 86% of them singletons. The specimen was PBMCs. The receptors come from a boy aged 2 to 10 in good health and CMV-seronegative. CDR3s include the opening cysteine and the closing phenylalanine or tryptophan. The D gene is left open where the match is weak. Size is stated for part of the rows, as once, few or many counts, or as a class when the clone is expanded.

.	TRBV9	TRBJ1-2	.	CASSVGGEPYGYTF	TGTGCCAGCAGCGTAGGGGGGGAACCCTATGGCTACACCTTC
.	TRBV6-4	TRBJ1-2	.	CASRGEVGRNYGYTF	TGTGCCAGCAGAGGCGAGGTTGGTCGGAACTATGGCTACACCTTC
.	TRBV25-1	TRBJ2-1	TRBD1	CASSDGQGTYNEQFF	TGTGCCAGCAGTGACGGACAGGGTACCTACAATGAGCAGTTCTTC
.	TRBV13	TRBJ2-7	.	CASSSDSGYEQYF	TGTGCCAGCAGCTCGGATAGCGGCTACGAGCAGTACTTC
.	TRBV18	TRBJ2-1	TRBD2	CASSPPSGGNNEQFF	TGTGCCAGCTCACCACCAAGCGGGGGAAACAATGAGCAGTTCTTC
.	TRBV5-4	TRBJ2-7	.	CASSLAPGEQYF	TGTGCCAGCAGCCTCGCCCCGGGCGAGCAGTACTTC
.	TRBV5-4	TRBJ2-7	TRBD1	CASSYPGTGIYEQYF	TGTGCCAGCAGCTACCCCGGGACAGGGATCTACGAGCAGTACTTC
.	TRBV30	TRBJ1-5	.	CAWSQGLAQPQHF	TGTGCCTGGAGTCAGGGCCTAGCGCAGCCCCAGCATTTT
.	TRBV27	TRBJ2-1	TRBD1	CASSRGWNNEQFF	TGTGCCAGCTCCAGGGGGTGGAACAATGAGCAGTTCTTC
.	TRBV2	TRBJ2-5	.	CASRLQGKETQYF	TGTGCCAGCAGACTACAGGGTAAAGAGACCCAGTACTTC
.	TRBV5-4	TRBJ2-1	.	CASSLAPTGSRYNEQFF	TGTGCCAGCAGCTTGGCCCCAACAGGGTCAAGGTACAATGAGCAGTTCTTC
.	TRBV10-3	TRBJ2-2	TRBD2	CAINGRTSGGVNTGELFF	TGTGCCATCAATGGTCGGACTAGCGGGGGAGTGAACACCGGGGAGCTGTTTTTT
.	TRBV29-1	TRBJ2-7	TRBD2	CSVRLAGSFPVYEQYF	TGCAGCGTCCGACTAGCGGGATCCTTCCCGGTCTACGAGCAGTACTTC
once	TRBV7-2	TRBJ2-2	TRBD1	CASSLNPQGVSGELFF	TGTGCCAGCAGCTTAAACCCACAGGGGGTATCCGGGGAGCTGTTTTTT
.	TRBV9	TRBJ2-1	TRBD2	CASSVGTSGLLSSYNEQFF	TGTGCCAGCAGCGTAGGGACTAGCGGGCTACTAAGCTCCTACAATGAGCAGTTCTTC
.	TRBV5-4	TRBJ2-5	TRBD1	CASSVGQGLGETQYF	TGTGCCAGCAGCGTCGGACAGGGGCTAGGGGAGACCCAGTACTTC
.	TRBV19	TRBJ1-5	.	CASSMSLAQPQHF	TGTGCCAGTAGTATGAGTTTAGCTCAGCCCCAGCATTTT
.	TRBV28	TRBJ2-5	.	CASRPTGQLRETQYF	TGTGCCAGCAGACCCACCGGACAGCTCCGGGAGACCCAGTACTTC
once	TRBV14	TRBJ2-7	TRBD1	CASSRDWTGIKYF	TGTGCCAGCAGCCGGGATTGGACAGGTATAAAGTACTTC
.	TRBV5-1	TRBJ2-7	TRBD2	CASSFPPVGGRAGEQYF	TGCGCCAGCAGCTTCCCCCCCGTTGGCGGGAGGGCCGGCGAGCAGTACTTC
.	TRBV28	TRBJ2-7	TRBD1	CASSSTPGQGYEQYF	TGTGCCAGCAGTTCGACTCCGGGACAGGGGTACGAGCAGTACTTC
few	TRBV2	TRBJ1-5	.	CASSDPRRNNQPQHF	TGTGCCAGCAGTGACCCCAGGAGGAACAATCAGCCCCAGCATTTT
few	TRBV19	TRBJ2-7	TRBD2	CASSMRREGSYEQYF	TGTGCCAGTAGTATGAGACGGGAGGGATCCTACGAGCAGTACTTC
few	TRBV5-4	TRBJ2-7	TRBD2	CASSLGTSGPSYEQYF	TGTGCCAGCAGCTTGGGGACTAGCGGACCATCCTACGAGCAGTACTTC
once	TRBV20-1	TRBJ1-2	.	CSARNYGYTF	TGCAGTGCGCGAAACTATGGCTACACCTTC
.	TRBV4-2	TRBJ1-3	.	CASSQGDTASSGNTIYF	TGTGCCAGCAGCCAAGGGGACACGGCTAGCTCTGGAAACACCATATATTTT
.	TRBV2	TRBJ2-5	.	CASSQIQETQYF	TGTGCCAGCAGTCAGATCCAAGAGACCCAGTACTTC
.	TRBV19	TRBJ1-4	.	CASSNSGSNNEKLFF	TGTGCCAGTTCGAATTCGGGAAGCAATAATGAAAAACTGTTTTTT
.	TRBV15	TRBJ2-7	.	CATSRVPGHYEQYF	TGTGCCACCAGCAGAGTCCCAGGACACTACGAGCAGTACTTC
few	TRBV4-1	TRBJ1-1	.	CASSQGPNAVSFF	TGCGCCAGCAGCCAAGGCCCGAATGCGGTTTCTTTCTTT
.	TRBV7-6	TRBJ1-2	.	CASSLEGRGGYTF	TGTGCCAGCAGCTTAGAGGGAAGGGGCGGCTACACCTTC
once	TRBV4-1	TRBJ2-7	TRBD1	CASSPSDRGWNEQYF	TGCGCCAGCAGCCCGTCCGACAGGGGATGGAACGAGCAGTACTTC
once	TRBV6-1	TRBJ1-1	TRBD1	CASSRRQGYTEAFF	TGTGCCAGCAGTAGAAGACAGGGGTACACTGAAGCTTTCTTT
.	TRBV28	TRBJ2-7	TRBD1	CASSARGQGAYEQYF	TGTGCCAGCAGTGCCCGGGGACAGGGGGCTTACGAGCAGTACTTC
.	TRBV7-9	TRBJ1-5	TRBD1	CSSSLVGARTGVNQPQHF	TGTTCCAGCAGCCTAGTGGGGGCAAGGACAGGGGTCAATCAGCCCCAGCATTTT
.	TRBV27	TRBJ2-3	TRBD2	CASSLVGGGLIDTQYF	TGTGCCAGCAGTTTAGTCGGGGGGGGCCTGATAGATACGCAGTATTTT
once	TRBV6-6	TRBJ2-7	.	CASTTSGSYEQYF	TGTGCCAGCACCACGAGCGGCTCCTACGAGCAGTACTTC
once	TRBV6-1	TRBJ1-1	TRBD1	CALMVRQGTGTEAFF	TGTGCTTTAATGGTCCGACAGGGGACGGGGACTGAAGCTTTCTTT
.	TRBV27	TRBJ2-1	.	CASSLSGQGGNEQFF	TGTGCCAGCAGTTTATCGGGGCAGGGGGGCAATGAGCAGTTCTTC
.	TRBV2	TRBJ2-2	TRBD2	CATRREGTPGVNTGELFF	TGTGCCACCCGACGGGAGGGCACCCCAGGGGTGAACACCGGGGAGCTGTTTTTT
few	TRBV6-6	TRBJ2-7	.	CASSLAPPYEQYF	TGTGCCAGCAGCCTTGCGCCCCCCTACGAGCAGTACTTC
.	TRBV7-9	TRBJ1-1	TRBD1	CASRGTTGMNTEAFF	TGTGCCAGCAGGGGAACGACAGGGATGAACACTGAAGCTTTCTTT
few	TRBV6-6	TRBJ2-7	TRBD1	CASSRQGNEQYF	TGTGCCAGCAGTCGACAGGGAAATGAGCAGTACTTC
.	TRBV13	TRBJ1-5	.	CASSPPQGLGQPQHF	TGTGCCAGCAGCCCCCCCCAGGGGCTAGGCCAGCCCCAGCATTTT
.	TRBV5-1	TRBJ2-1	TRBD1	CASSGPNRGRGAVNEQFF	TGCGCCAGCAGCGGGCCTAACAGGGGACGAGGAGCTGTAAATGAGCAGTTCTTC
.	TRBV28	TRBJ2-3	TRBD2	CASSVSGRGTDTQYF	TGTGCCAGCAGCGTTAGCGGGAGAGGCACAGATACGCAGTATTTT
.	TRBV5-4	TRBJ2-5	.	CASSGTGGETQYF	TGTGCCAGCAGCGGCACCGGGGGAGAGACCCAGTACTTC
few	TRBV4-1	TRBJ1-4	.	CASSQVGEKLFF	TGCGCCAGCAGCCAAGTCGGTGAAAAACTGTTTTTT
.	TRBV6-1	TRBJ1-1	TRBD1	CASSDQDRGRTEAFF	TGTGCCAGCAGTGACCAGGACAGGGGTAGGACTGAAGCTTTCTTT
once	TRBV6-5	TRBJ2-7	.	CASSYLGRSFYEQYF	TGTGCCAGCAGTTACCTCGGCAGGTCCTTCTACGAGCAGTACTTC
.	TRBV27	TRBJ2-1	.	CASSTTRGGNEQFF	TGTGCTAGCAGTACCACGAGGGGGGGCAATGAGCAGTTCTTC
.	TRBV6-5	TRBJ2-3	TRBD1	CASSYLTGGRDTQYF	TGTGCCAGCAGTTACCTGACAGGGGGGAGGGATACGCAGTATTTT
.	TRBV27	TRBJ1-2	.	CASSLIGGEYGYTF	TGTGCCAGCAGTTTAATAGGAGGAGAGTATGGCTACACCTTC
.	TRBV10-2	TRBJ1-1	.	CASNEGAAGTEAFF	TGCGCCAGCAATGAAGGGGCTGCAGGCACTGAAGCTTTCTTT